This T cell receptor (beta chain) was observed in a study of vaccination and CD4 T cells after COVID-19. With the Oncomine TCR Beta short-read assay, DNA from cultured CD4+ T cells was sequenced. TCRdb redid the calling of the PCR reads with MiXCR, one entry per CDR3 protein. The table records fewer than 4,500 distinct CDR3 sequences, approximately 18% of them present only once. Sample treatment: approximately nine-day PBMC culture with coronavirus spike peptide pools or control peptides (ViraFEST assay). The CDR3 loop spans 16 amino acids. Germline V gives CDR1 SGHRS, CDR2 YFSETQ. The ends were cut back, 2 bases at V and 0 bases at J, with 11 bases in the middle. The sample holds a few counts of this clonotype. Its antigen is as yet unknown.

Sample: CD4+ T cells from blood, cultured in vitro. The gene calls are TRBV5-1 and TRBJ2-2; the D is unclear. This TCR was recovered from a human donor who had recovered from COVID-19. The CDR3 loop is CASSFSGTANTGELFF. CDR3 nucleotide sequence: TGCGCCAGCAGCTTCTCCGGCACCGCGAACACCGGGGAGCTGTTTTTT. The variable domain in full, with the rest retrieved from reference TRBV5-1 and TRBJ2-2, is KAGVTQTPRYLIKTRGQQVTLSCSPISGHRSVSWYQQTPGQGLQFLFEYFSETQRNKGNFPGRFSGRQFSNSRSEMNVSTLELGDSALYLCASSFSGTANTGELFFGEGSRLTVL.